This is a list of T cell receptor beta chains from one sample in a study of blood T cell repertoires in COVID-19. Profiled with immunoSEQ multiplex PCR; TCRdb holds only in-frame clones, not every one. This sample carries about 170,000 clones, roughly 86% of them seen once, and the ten largest clones take around 7.7%. The sample consisted of peripheral blood. Every receptor here comes from a middle-aged man who had recovered from COVID-19. Each CDR3 is given with its conserved first and last residue. Fields, in order: V gene, D gene, J gene, clone size, CDR3 protein, CDR3 DNA. D genes are given only for firm matches. Some rows mark clone size as missing; the rest say once, few, many or name a class of expanded clone.

>TRBV18|-|TRBJ1-1|-
CATRTRMNTEAFF
TGTGCCACCCGGACACGCATGAACACTGAAGCTTTCTTT
>TRBV5-1|-|TRBJ2-2|-
CASSLFAGDDGELFF
TGCGCCAGCAGCTTATTTGCAGGGGATGACGGGGAGCTGTTTTTT
>TRBV29-1|TRBD2|TRBJ2-7|-
CSAAGGGVPIYEQYF
TGCAGCGCCGCGGGGGGCGGGGTTCCAATTTACGAGCAGTACTTC
>TRBV6-2/TRBV6-3|-|TRBJ2-7|-
CASSHYSEQYF
TGTGCCAGCAGCCACTACTCCGAGCAGTACTTC
>TRBV19|TRBD1|TRBJ2-7|-
CASSQGTGGNVEQYF
TGTGCCAGTAGTCAAGGGACAGGGGGAAATGTCGAGCAGTACTTC
>TRBV6-5|TRBD1|TRBJ2-1|-
CASSSGQGRRNEQFF
TGTGCCAGCAGCTCCGGACAGGGCAGGAGAAATGAGCAGTTCTTC
>TRBV29-1|TRBD1|TRBJ2-1|-
CSVAQGDYNEQFF
TGCAGCGTTGCCCAGGGGGACTACAATGAGCAGTTCTTC
>TRBV4-2|TRBD2|TRBJ2-1|-
CASSQEPSGSLNEQFF
TGTGCCAGCAGCCAAGAACCCAGCGGGAGCCTTAATGAGCAGTTCTTC
>TRBV7-2|-|TRBJ2-1|-
CASSQGSGPYNEQFF
TGTGCCAGCAGCCAGGGTTCCGGCCCCTACAATGAGCAGTTCTTC
>TRBV6-1|-|TRBJ1-5|few
CASSERGGYQPQHF
TGTGCCAGCAGTGAAAGGGGAGGGTATCAGCCCCAGCATTTT
>TRBV6-1|-|TRBJ1-3|-
CASSETGSGNTIYF
TGTGCCAGCAGTGAAACAGGGTCTGGAAACACCATATATTTT
>TRBV7-2|TRBD2|TRBJ2-7|-
CASRLTSGRPNEQYF
TGTGCCAGCAGGTTGACTAGCGGGAGGCCCAACGAGCAGTACTTC
>TRBV27|TRBD2|TRBJ2-2|-
CASKGLAGLDTGELFF
TGTGCCAGTAAAGGACTAGCGGGATTGGACACCGGGGAGCTGTTTTTT
>TRBV9|-|TRBJ1-1|-
CASSVATANTEAFF
TGTGCCAGCAGCGTAGCGACAGCAAACACTGAAGCTTTCTTT
>TRBV27|-|TRBJ2-1|-
CASSQTGGNEQFF
TGTGCCAGCAGCCAGACCGGAGGCAATGAGCAGTTCTTC
>TRBV5-4|-|TRBJ1-6|few
CASSTPGSNSPLHF
TGTGCCAGCAGCACACCCGGGAGTAATTCACCCCTCCACTTT
>TRBV9|TRBD1|TRBJ2-2|-
CASSVGTGDTGELFF
TGTGCCAGCAGCGTAGGGACAGGGGACACCGGGGAGCTGTTTTTT
>TRBV7-2|TRBD2|TRBJ2-1|-
CASTPPGLAGGRRIEQFF
TGTGCCAGCACCCCCCCAGGGTTAGCGGGAGGAAGACGAATTGAGCAGTTCTTC
>TRBV10-3|-|TRBJ2-3|-
CASLQPGRPTDTQYF
TGTGCCTCCCTACAGCCGGGAAGGCCCACAGATACGCAGTATTTT
>TRBV27|TRBD1|TRBJ1-1|-
CASSFRRGPGYTEAFF
TGTGCCAGCAGTTTCCGCAGGGGGCCGGGGTACACTGAAGCTTTCTTT
>TRBV30|-|TRBJ1-3|-
CAWMVRGGGNTIYF
TGTGCCTGGATGGTCCGAGGGGGTGGAAACACCATATATTTT
>TRBV19|TRBD1|TRBJ2-5|-
CASSTTGVETQYF
TGTGCCAGTAGCACGACAGGGGTGGAGACCCAGTACTTC
>TRBV10-1|-|TRBJ1-5|few
CASRQNQPQHF
TGCGCCAGCAGACAGAATCAGCCCCAGCATTTT
>TRBV10-3|TRBD1|TRBJ2-3|-
CALGTGADTQYF
TGTGCCCTCGGGACAGGCGCAGATACGCAGTATTTT
>TRBV29-1|-|TRBJ2-1|-
CSVRRAYEQFF
TGCAGCGTTCGCAGGGCGTATGAGCAGTTCTTC
>TRBV19|-|TRBJ2-3|-
CASSRGGDTDTQYF
TGTGCCAGCAGTCGTGGGGGCGACACAGATACGCAGTATTTT
>TRBV10-3|TRBD1|TRBJ1-6|-
CAIRGTGDNSPLHF
TGTGCCATCAGAGGGACAGGGGATAATTCACCCCTCCACTTT
>TRBV29-1|TRBD1|TRBJ2-1|-
CSAGEPPGGNEQFF
TGCAGCGCCGGCGAGCCTCCAGGGGGCAATGAGCAGTTCTTC
>TRBV19|-|TRBJ2-6|-
CASSIVRTGANVLTF
TGTGCCAGTAGTATAGTCAGGACTGGGGCCAACGTCCTGACTTTC
>TRBV7-2|TRBD1|TRBJ2-1|-
CASSSTGTAYNEQFF
TGTGCCAGCAGCTCGACCGGGACAGCCTACAATGAGCAGTTCTTC
>TRBV7-2|-|TRBJ2-3|once
CASSLVSQSTDTQYF
TGTGCCAGCAGCTTAGTGTCACAGAGTACAGATACGCAGTATTTT
>TRBV27|-|TRBJ2-2|-
CASSALTTNTGELFF
TGTGCCAGCAGTGCCCTGACTACAAACACCGGGGAGCTGTTTTTT
>TRBV30|TRBD1|TRBJ2-3|-
CAWSGQGQNPDTQYF
TGTGCCTGGAGTGGACAGGGGCAAAACCCCGATACGCAGTATTTT
>TRBV10-3|TRBD2|TRBJ2-5|-
CAISQTSGGAVETQYF
TGTGCCATCAGTCAGACTAGCGGGGGGGCAGTGGAGACCCAGTACTTC
>TRBV28|TRBD2|TRBJ2-2|-
CASSSLAGANTGELFF
TGTGCCAGCAGTTCCTTAGCGGGCGCGAACACCGGGGAGCTGTTTTTT
>TRBV5-4|-|TRBJ2-7|few
CASSSWGDYEQYF
TGTGCCAGCAGCTCGTGGGGGGACTACGAGCAGTACTTC
>TRBV27|-|TRBJ1-3|-
CASSLSRDGQAGNTIYF
TGTGCCAGCAGTTTATCTCGCGACGGACAAGCAGGAAACACCATATATTTT
>TRBV4-3|-|TRBJ2-4|-
CASSQDRGRGDSIQYF
TGCGCCAGCAGCCAAGATCGCGGCAGGGGAGATAGCATTCAGTACTTC
>TRBV5-8|-|TRBJ2-5|-
CASSPIGGWIQETQYF
TGTGCCAGCAGCCCAATCGGGGGATGGATCCAAGAGACCCAGTACTTC
>TRBV11-3|-|TRBJ2-5|-
CASSKQNQGRETQYF
TGTGCCAGCAGCAAACAAAATCAGGGTAGGGAGACCCAGTACTTC
>TRBV7-2|-|TRBJ2-3|-
CASSLAFGGKDTQYF
TGTGCCAGCAGCTTAGCGTTCGGCGGGAAGGATACGCAGTATTTT
>TRBV6-5|TRBD2|TRBJ2-5|-
CASSSLAGGKETQYF
TGTGCCAGCAGTTCCCTCGCGGGGGGCAAGGAGACCCAGTACTTC
>TRBV28|TRBD1|TRBJ2-7|-
CASSLYGTGAYEQYF
TGTGCCAGCAGTTTATACGGGACAGGGGCCTACGAGCAGTACTTC
>TRBV10-3|TRBD1|TRBJ1-4|-
CAISERDRVGKLFF
TGTGCCATCAGTGAACGGGACAGGGTTGGAAAACTGTTTTTT
>TRBV29-1|TRBD2|TRBJ2-7|-
CSVQVAFTSGRSYEQYF
TGCAGCGTCCAAGTGGCCTTTACTAGCGGAAGATCCTACGAGCAGTACTTC
>TRBV27|TRBD2|TRBJ2-7|-
CASSSRTSGAYEQYF
TGTGCCAGCAGTTCCAGGACTAGCGGGGCCTACGAGCAGTACTTC